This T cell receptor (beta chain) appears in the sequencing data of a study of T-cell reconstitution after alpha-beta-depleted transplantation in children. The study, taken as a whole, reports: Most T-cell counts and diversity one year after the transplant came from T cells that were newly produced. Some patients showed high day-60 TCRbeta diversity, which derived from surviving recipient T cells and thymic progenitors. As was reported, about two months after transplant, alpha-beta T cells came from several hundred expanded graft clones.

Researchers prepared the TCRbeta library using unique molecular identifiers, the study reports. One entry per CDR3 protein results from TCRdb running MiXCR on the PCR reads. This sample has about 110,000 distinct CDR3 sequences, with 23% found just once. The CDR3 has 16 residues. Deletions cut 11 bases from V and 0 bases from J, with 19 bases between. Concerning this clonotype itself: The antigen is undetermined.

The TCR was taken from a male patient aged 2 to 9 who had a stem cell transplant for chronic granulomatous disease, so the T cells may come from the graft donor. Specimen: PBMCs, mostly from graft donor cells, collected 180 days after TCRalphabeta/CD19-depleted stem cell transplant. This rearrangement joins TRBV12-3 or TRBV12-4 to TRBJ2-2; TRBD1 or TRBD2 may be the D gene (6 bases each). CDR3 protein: CACKEGVGANTGELFF. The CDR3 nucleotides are TGTGCCTGCAAGGAGGGGGTGGGCGCGAACACCGGGGAGCTGTTTTTT.